Below, 25 T cell receptor beta chains from the same sample are listed, as sequenced in a study of early T cells in non-severe SARS-CoV-2 infection. Each CDR3 protein is one row after TCRdb ran MiXCR on the 5' RACE reads. The repertoire includes 65,000 to 95,000 distinct CDR3 sequences, approximately 9.1% of them detected once, and roughly 4.8% sits in the top ten. Sequenced material: whole blood. The origin of the receptors is an adult who was a healthcare worker with PCR-confirmed SARS-CoV-2 infection or an uninfected control (not recorded which).

V gene TRBV7-3 combines with J gene TRBJ2-1; tentatively, D is TRBD1 (6 bases). This CDR3 contains 12 residues. Germline CDR1 and CDR2: SGHTA and FQGTGA. V was shortened by 2 bases and J by 9 bases, with 8 bases between the two germline ends. The CDR3 nucleotides are TGTGCCAGCAGCTTATTAGGGGGTGAGCAGTTCTTC. Protein product: CASSLLGGEQFF.

V is TRBV7-2 and J is TRBJ2-3; D may match TRBD1 or TRBD2 (5 bases each). Trimming cost V 0 bases and J 0 bases, with 10 bases left between them. Germline lookup yields CDR1 SGHTA and CDR2 FQGNSA. This CDR3 is built from 16 residues. CDR3 residues: CASSLAYGTSTDTQYF. The CDR3 bases are TGTGCCAGCAGCTTAGCGTACGGGACCAGCACAGATACGCAGTATTTT.

This clonotype was seen many times. The chain uses TRBV24-1 and TRBJ2-7; a possible D gene is TRBD2 (6 bases). Germline values: CDR1 KGHDR, CDR2 SFDVKD. V was cut by 3 bases and J by 4 bases, with 18 bases left in between. The CDR3 is 16 amino acids. This CDR3 reads CATSDGMAGRGYEQYF. The CDR3 region has the DNA TGTGCCACCAGTGATGGGATGGCGGGGCGCGGGTACGAGCAGTACTTC.

V gene TRBV7-9 combines with J gene TRBJ2-5; D gene ambiguous. Between the trimmed V and J ends, which lost 1 base and 5 bases, there was a span of 17 bases. The germline CDR1 and CDR2 sequences are SEHNR and FQNEAQ (reference sequence). The CDR3 has 16 amino acids. The CDR3 sequence is CASSLGTERLGETQYF. The DNA of the CDR3 is TGTGCCAGCAGCTTAGGAACCGAGCGCTTAGGGGAGACCCAGTACTTC.

The table lists this clonotype with many counts. This CDR3 reads CASSPTSEYEQYF. The CDR3 coding sequence is TGTGCCAGCAGCCCAACTAGCGAGTACGAGCAGTACTTC. The chain recombines TRBV27 with TRBJ2-7; 7 bases line up with TRBD2. The CDR3 consists of 13 residues. Germline V CDR1 and CDR2: MNHEY, SMNVEV (reference sequence). The V and J ends lost 6 bases and 4 bases, in that order; junction bases with no gene match: 6.

This clonotype has ten or more counts. This rearrangement joins TRBV29-1 to TRBJ1-1; possible D gene TRBD1, 5 bases. The CDR3 contains 11 residues. V dropped 4 bases and J dropped 10 bases, with 13 bases sitting between them. Per germline, CDR1 SQVTM and CDR2 ANQGSEA. The CDR3 protein is CSVVPQQAAFF. CDR3 bases: TGCAGCGTTGTACCCCAACAGGCAGCTTTCTTT.

This clonotype has at least ten counts. The V and J genes are TRBV5-6 and TRBJ2-2, with a tentative D call TRBD1 (6 bases). V was shortened by 2 bases and J by 9 bases, with 17 bases between the two germline ends. The V gene's germline CDR1 is SGHDT and CDR2 YYEEEE. The CDR3 is 15 amino acids. DNA of the CDR3: TGTGCCAGCAGCTTTCGGACAGTACCCCGACGGGAGCTGTTTTTT. As protein: CASSFRTVPRRELFF.

This clonotype turned up a few times. The V and J genes are TRBV7-2 and TRBJ2-7; D possibly corresponds to TRBD2 (6 bases). CDR1 is SGHTA, CDR2 FQGNSA, per germline. The germline V and J ends were trimmed by 1 base and 7 bases, with 17 bases remaining between them. This CDR3 has 15 residues. This chain's CDR3 is CASSLELVAATEQYF. The CDR3 DNA reads as TGTGCCAGCAGCTTAGAATTAGTAGCGGCTACGGAGCAGTACTTC.

This clonotype was found many times. The chain uses TRBV5-5 and TRBJ1-1; D is ambiguous. The V end was cut by 1 base, the J end by 0 bases, with 7 bases between. CDR3 length: 14 amino acids. The germline V gene encodes CDR1 SGHKS and CDR2 YYEKEE (reference sequence). CDR3 in DNA: TGTGCCAGCAGCTTGCTTGGAATGAACACTGAAGCTTTCTTT. Translation gives CASSLLGMNTEAFF.

This clonotype occurred many times. J is TRBJ1-1 and V is TRBV5-1, with TRBD1 matching over 9 bases. The CDR3 is 15 amino acids. CDR1 and CDR2 (germline): SGHRS, YFSETQ. The V and J ends lost 5 bases and 11 bases, in that order; junction bases with no gene match: 16. DNA of the CDR3: TGCGCCAGCAGGCCCGGGACAGGGAAATCGTGGGGGGCTTTCTTT. Translating gives CASRPGTGKSWGAFF.

The J gene is TRBJ2-1, the V gene TRBV29-1; weak D call: TRBD2 (6 bases). This CDR3 has 14 residues. CDR1 and CDR2 (germline): SQVTM, ANQGSEA. The V and J ends lost 4 bases and 2 bases respectively, with 12 bases between them. The chain's CDR3 is CSVGGPSAYNEQFF. The CDR3 region has the DNA TGCAGCGTTGGTGGTCCTAGCGCCTACAATGAGCAGTTCTTC.

V usage is TRBV10-2 and J usage is TRBJ1-6; D is possibly TRBD1 (5 bases). Per the germline V gene, CDR1 is WSHSY and CDR2 is SAAADI. Trimming removed 4 bases at V and 8 bases at J, with 9 bases between. The CDR3 is 13 amino acids. The CDR3 sequence: CASSVMGDSPLHF. The CDR3 nucleotides are TGCGCCAGCAGTGTCATGGGGGATTCACCCCTCCACTTT.

Points on this clonotype: With a much larger clone just one base away, this may be a read error. The CDR3 does not close with the conserved phenylalanine or tryptophan, likely indicating a read error. The chain links TRBV20-1 to TRBJ2-7; D not resolved. Germline assignment: CDR1 DFQATT and CDR2 SNEGSKA (reference sequence). The length of the CDR3 is 12 residues. The V and J ends lost 4 bases and 6 bases respectively, with 13 bases between them. This CDR3 reads CSAKGLGSEQYS. CDR3 nucleotide sequence: TGCAGTGCTAAAGGGCTGGGTAGCGAGCAGTACTCC.

This clonotype was observed a handful of times. The genes are TRBV20-1 and TRBJ2-1; the match to TRBD2 covers 9 bases. Germline trimming cut 6 bases from V and 6 bases from J; bases unmatched to any gene: 6. This CDR3 has 13 residues. CDR1 DFQATT and CDR2 SNEGSKA come from the germline V gene (reference sequence). CDR3 sequence: CSARLAVANEQFF. The CDR3 DNA is TGCAGTGCCAGACTAGCGGTAGCCAATGAGCAGTTCTTC.

This clonotype was seen repeatedly, ten times or more. This rearrangement joins TRBV30 to TRBJ1-2; tentative D call: TRBD1 (5 bases). Trimming stripped 0 bases from V and 2 bases from J, with 10 bases between. Germline V gene data show CDR1 as GTSNPN and CDR2 as SVGIG (reference sequence). The CDR3 totals 14 residues. The CDR3 DNA is TGTGCCTGGAGTGTAACAGGAGCCAACTATGGCTACACCTTC. Amino acid sequence: CAWSVTGANYGYTF.

The CDR3 DNA reads as TGTGCCAGCAGCCACGGGGTCTACGAGCAGTACTTC. Protein: CASSHGVYEQYF. The genes are TRBV14 and TRBJ2-7, with a weak D call TRBD2 (5 bases). The CDR3 sequence is 12 residues long. V was trimmed by 3 bases and J by 3 bases, leaving 6 bases between them. Germline assignment: CDR1 SGHDN and CDR2 FVKESK. Supplemented by reference TRBV14 and TRBJ2-7, the full variable domain reads EAGVTQFPSHSVIEKGQTVTLRCDPISGHDNLYWYRRVMGKEIKFLLHFVKESKQDESGMPNNRFLAERTGGTYSTLKVQPAELEDSGVYFCASSHGVYEQYFGPGTRLTVT.

The chain carries TRBV3-1 and TRBJ2-7, with unresolved D. The germline V and J ends were trimmed by 0 bases and 5 bases, with 2 bases remaining between them. There are 11 residues in the CDR3. Looked up from germline, CDR1 is LGHDT and CDR2 is YNNKEL (reference sequence). The chain's CDR3 is CASSQDHEQYF. CDR3 sequence (DNA): TGTGCCAGCAGCCAAGATCACGAGCAGTACTTC.

The CDR3 DNA sequence: TGCGCCAGCAGCCAAGATTTAATAGCGGGAGGAGGGGAGACCCAGTACTTC. The encoded protein is CASSQDLIAGGGETQYF. The genes are TRBV4-1 and TRBJ2-5; 10 bases line up with TRBD2. There are 17 residues in the CDR3. Germline CDR1 MGHRA, CDR2 YSYEKL. The V segment lost 0 bases and the J segment 5 bases; nucleotides outside the gene matches: 9.

This clonotype appeared many times. V and J are TRBV10-3 and TRBJ2-7; D not resolved. Trimming took off 6 bases at V and 7 bases at J, with 13 bases between the two ends. This CDR3 region has 12 residues. Germline V gene sequence: CDR1 ENHRY, CDR2 SYGVKD. In DNA form, the CDR3 reads TGTGCCATCAGCGAGGCCCGTTCGGAGCAGTACTTC. It encodes CAISEARSEQYF.

The sample holds a few counts of this clonotype. The rearrangement uses TRBV6-6 and TRBJ2-1, with D possibly being TRBD1 or TRBD2 (6 bases each). The CDR3 loop spans 15 amino acids. Trimming shortened V by 6 bases and J by 2 bases, and 14 bases separated the two germline ends. CDR1 is MNHNY and CDR2 is SVGAGI in the germline V gene (reference sequence). CDR3 amino acids: CASSQGTSTYNEQFF. CDR3 nucleotide sequence: TGTGCCAGCAGCCAGGGGACTTCCACCTACAATGAGCAGTTCTTC.

This clonotype was observed many times. The chain recombines TRBV12-5 with TRBJ1-1; D may be TRBD1 (5 bases). Germline-derived CDR1 and CDR2 are LGHNT and FRNRAP. This CDR3 is built from 12 residues. With 5 bases removed from V and 7 bases from J, the gap between germline ends came to 11 bases. The CDR3 reads CASGPGPYEAFF. CDR3 in DNA: TGTGCTAGTGGTCCGGGGCCCTATGAAGCTTTCTTT.

This clonotype showed up just a few times. The V and J genes are TRBV27 and TRBJ2-7; D remains ambiguous. The CDR3 length is 13 residues. V was shortened by 3 bases and J by 0 bases, with 6 bases between the two germline ends. Germline assignment: CDR1 MNHEY and CDR2 SMNVEV (reference sequence). This CDR3 reads CASSFAPSYEQYF. CDR3 nucleotides: TGTGCCAGCAGTTTCGCACCCTCCTACGAGCAGTACTTC.

This clonotype has ten or more counts. The gene calls are TRBV20-1 and TRBJ2-7; TRBD1 matches at 9 bases. Germline V gene data show CDR1 as DFQATT and CDR2 as SNEGSKA (reference sequence). V shed 6 bases and J 2 bases; nucleotides not matched to a gene: 8. The CDR3 runs to 14 residues. The CDR3 loop is CSAGGTGTTYEQYF. CDR3 coding DNA: TGCAGTGCAGGGGGGACAGGGACCACCTACGAGCAGTACTTC.

The sample holds a few counts of this clonotype. The junction departs from the called germline gene at one end, perhaps through a read error. The rearrangement uses TRBV3-1 and TRBJ1-1; D gene ambiguous. CDR3 size: 14 residues. Germline CDR1 is LGHDT and CDR2 is YNNKEL (reference sequence). The CDR3 region is CASSQAIGPTEAFF. Written as DNA, the CDR3 is TGCGCCAGCAGCCAGGCCATAGGGCCCACTGAAGCTTTCTTT.

Only a few counts were recorded for this clonotype. The chain combines TRBV7-9 with TRBJ2-7; 9 bases agree with TRBD1. Per the germline V gene, CDR1 is SEHNR and CDR2 is FQNEAQ (reference sequence). The CDR3 is made up of 14 amino acids. The trim removed 3 bases at V and 1 base at J, leaving 1 base unmatched. CDR3 sequence reads: CASSFGQGSYEQYF. The CDR3 nucleotides are TGTGCCAGCAGCTTCGGACAGGGGTCCTACGAGCAGTACTTC. Variable domain in full (rest from reference TRBV7-9 and TRBJ2-7): DTGVSQNPRHKITKRGQNVTFRCDPISEHNRLYWYRQTLGQGPEFLTYFQNEAQLEKSRLLSDRFSAERPKGSFSTLEIQRTEQGDSAMYLCASSFGQGSYEQYFGPGTRLTVT.